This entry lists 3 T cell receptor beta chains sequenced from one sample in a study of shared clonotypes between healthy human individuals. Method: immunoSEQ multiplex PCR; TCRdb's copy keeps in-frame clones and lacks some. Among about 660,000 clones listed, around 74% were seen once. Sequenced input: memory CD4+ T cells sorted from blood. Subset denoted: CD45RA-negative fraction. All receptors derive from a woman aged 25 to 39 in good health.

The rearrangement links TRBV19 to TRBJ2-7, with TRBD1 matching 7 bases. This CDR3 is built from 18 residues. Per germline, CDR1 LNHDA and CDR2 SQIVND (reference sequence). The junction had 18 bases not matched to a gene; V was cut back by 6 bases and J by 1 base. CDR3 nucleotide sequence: TGTGCCAGTAGCCAATATTCCCCTCGGACAGGTTCTTCCTACGAGCAGTACTTC. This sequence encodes CASSQYSPRTGSSYEQYF.

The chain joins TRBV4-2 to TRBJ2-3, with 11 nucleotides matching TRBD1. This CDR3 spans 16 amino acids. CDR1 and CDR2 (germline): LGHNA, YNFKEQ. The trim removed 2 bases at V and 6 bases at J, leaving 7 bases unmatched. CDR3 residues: CASSQPDRGRLDTQYF. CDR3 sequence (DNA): TGTGCCAGCAGCCAACCGGACAGGGGGCGACTTGATACGCAGTATTTT.

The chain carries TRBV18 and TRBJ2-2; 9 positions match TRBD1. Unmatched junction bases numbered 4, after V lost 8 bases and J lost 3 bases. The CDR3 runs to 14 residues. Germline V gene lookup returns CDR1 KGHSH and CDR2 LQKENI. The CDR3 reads CASLGQGDTGELFF. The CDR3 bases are TGTGCCAGCCTGGGACAGGGTGACACCGGGGAGCTGTTTTTT.